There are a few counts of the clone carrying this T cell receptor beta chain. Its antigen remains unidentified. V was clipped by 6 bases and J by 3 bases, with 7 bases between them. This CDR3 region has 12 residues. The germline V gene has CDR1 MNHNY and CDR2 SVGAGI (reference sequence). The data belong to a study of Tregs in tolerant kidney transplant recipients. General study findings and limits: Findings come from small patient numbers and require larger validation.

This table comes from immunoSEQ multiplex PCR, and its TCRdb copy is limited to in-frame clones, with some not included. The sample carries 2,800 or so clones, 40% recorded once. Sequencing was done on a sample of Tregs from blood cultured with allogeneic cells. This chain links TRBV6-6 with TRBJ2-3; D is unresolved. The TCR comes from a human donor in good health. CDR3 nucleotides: TGTGCCAGCAGGCCCTCAACAGATACGCAGTATTTT. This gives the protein CASRPSTDTQYF.